This T cell receptor beta chain appears in the sequencing data of a study of T-cell reconstitution after alpha-beta-depleted transplantation in children. Germline trimming cut 10 bases from V and 4 bases from J; bases unmatched to any gene: 18. The CDR3 consists of 16 residues. The germline V gene encodes CDR1 MDHEN and CDR2 SYDVKM. This clonotype was observed a handful of times. What it recognizes is unknown. Preparation of the TCRbeta library used unique molecular identifiers. TCRdb ran MiXCR on the PCR reads and lists one entry per CDR3 protein. The sample has approximately 630,000 distinct CDR3 sequences, under 15% seen once; the top ten hold around 0.8%. Whole-study findings and limits: Reports say that about two months after transplant, the alpha-beta T cells came out of several hundred graft clones that had expanded.

V is TRBV28 and J is TRBJ2-7, with 8 nucleotides matching TRBD2. The specimen comprised PBMCs, sampled before TCRalphabeta/CD19-depleted stem cell transplant. The TCR was taken from a girl aged 2-15 years with congenital amegakaryocytic thrombocytopenia, due to receive a stem cell transplant. Written as DNA, the CDR3 is TGTGCCACGCAGGGAAATGCCGGGACTAGGTATTACGAGCAGTACTTC. This translates into CATQGNAGTRYYEQYF.